One and the same sample provided the 9 T cell receptor beta chains below, sequenced in a study of T cells after yellow fever vaccination. MiXCR was run by TCRdb on the 5' RACE reads, yielding one entry per CDR3 protein. Among 350,000 to 550,000 distinct CDR3 sequences listed, over 15% were seen once. Sequencing was performed on PBMCs, taken before the yellow fever booster vaccination. All receptors derive from a man aged 18-30 years who received the YFV17D yellow fever vaccine.

The J gene is TRBJ1-3, the V gene TRBV4-3, with D unresolved. The CDR3 has 15 amino acids. Germline loops: CDR1 LGHNA, CDR2 YSLEER. V shed 0 bases and J shed 4 bases, with 10 bases lying between them. CDR3 in amino acids: CASSQDTQSGNTIYF. As DNA, the CDR3 is TGCGCCAGCAGCCAAGATACGCAATCAGGAAACACCATATATTTT.

The chain couples TRBV6-5 to TRBJ2-1; tentatively, D is TRBD1 (6 bases). CDR1 and CDR2 from the germline V gene are MNHEY and SVGAGI. The CDR3 has 16 residues. Trimming took 0 bases from V and 5 from J, leaving 14 bases between them. The CDR3 loop is CASSYSPQGSNNEQFF. The CDR3 DNA reads TGTGCCAGCAGTTACTCCCCACAGGGCTCGAACAATGAGCAGTTCTTC.

This clonotype was observed a few times. V gene TRBV12-3 or TRBV12-4 combines with J gene TRBJ2-5; D gene ambiguous. V lost 4 bases, J lost 4 bases, and 22 bases lay in between. CDR3 length: 17 amino acids. As DNA, the CDR3 is TGTGCCAGCAGTTCCCACCTCACCCGTGCGGAGAGAGAGACCCAGTACTTC. It specifies CASSSHLTRAERETQYF.

This clonotype has a count of ten or more. The chain recombines TRBV7-2 with TRBJ2-3, with D unresolved. Germline V gene lookup returns CDR1 SGHTA and CDR2 FQGNSA. This CDR3 contains 13 residues. V lost 5 bases and J lost 2, with 8 bases in between. The CDR3 here is CASSPYTTDTQYF. In DNA, the CDR3 is TGTGCCAGCAGCCCCTACACCACAGATACGCAGTATTTT.

The table lists this clonotype with a few counts. The J gene is TRBJ2-7, the V gene TRBV27; the D gene is possibly TRBD1 (6 bases). The germline gives CDR1 MNHEY, CDR2 SMNVEV (reference sequence). This CDR3 has 15 residues. The germline V and J ends were trimmed by 8 bases and 3 bases, with 20 bases remaining between them. CDR3: CASSRQGQPYYEQYF. In nucleotides, the CDR3 is TGTGCCAGCTCACGGCAGGGACAACCTTACTACGAGCAGTACTTC.

This chain uses TRBV7-3 with TRBJ2-2, with D perhaps matching TRBD1 or TRBD2 (5 bases each). The CDR3 loop spans 11 amino acids. Germline lookup yields CDR1 SGHTA and CDR2 FQGTGA. V lost 8 bases, J lost 6 bases, and 7 bases lay in between. CDR3 residues: CASGDPGELFF. The CDR3 coding sequence is TGTGCCAGCGGGGACCCCGGGGAGCTGTTTTTT.

This clonotype has a handful of counts. The chain uses TRBV12-3 or TRBV12-4 and TRBJ1-5; D is uncertain. This CDR3 contains 13 residues. Deletions cut 6 bases from V and 0 bases from J, with 6 bases between. CDR3 sequence: CASRENSNQPQHF. The DNA for the CDR3 is TGTGCCAGCAGGGAAAATAGCAATCAGCCCCAGCATTTT.

This clonotype has a handful of counts. The chain uses TRBV5-1 and TRBJ1-6; weak D call: TRBD1 (5 bases). V was shortened by 2 bases and J by 10 bases, with 13 bases between the two germline ends. CDR1 and CDR2 (germline): SGHRS, YFSETQ. CDR3 length: 14 amino acids. The CDR3 loop reads CASSFSTGQSPLHF. The DNA of the CDR3 is TGCGCCAGCAGCTTTTCTACAGGTCAGTCACCCCTCCACTTT.

A few counts support this clonotype. The chain has TRBV3-1 and TRBJ2-7, with 9 positions matching TRBD1. CDR1 and CDR2 (germline): LGHDT, YNNKEL (reference sequence). There are 13 residues in the CDR3. CDR3 coding DNA: TGTGCCAGCAGCCGCACATTCCGGGACAGGGTGCACGTC. Its protein product is CASSRTFRDRVHV.